The entry that follows covers one T cell receptor beta chain sequence. Its specificity is not known. CDR1 and CDR2 (germline): GTSNPN, SVGIG (reference sequence). This CDR3 region has 13 residues. V lost 2 bases and J 10 bases, leaving 12 bases between the germline ends. 13 Jbeta primers and 60 Vbeta primers were used for the PCR. Libraries were prepared by immunoSEQ multiplex PCR; TCRdb keeps only in-frame clonotypes and omits some of them. The data show 100,000 to 150,000 clones, more than 65% seen once. The source of the sample is a study of cytomegalovirus exposure and HLA in healthy donors. Study-wide points: Analysis was carried out at a later point, and it linked a missense DCLRE1C variant to TCR beta V- and J-gene trimming. Rarity marked most TCR sequences, yet some public TCRs occurred in many donors. An Asian-associated ancestry cluster reportedly showed fewer N-insertions than the approximately 700-donor mean in a later analysis. Being productive about 87% or about 30% of the time was typical of most TCR beta V segments in an earlier analysis.

The sequenced material came from PBMCs. The chain employs TRBV30 and TRBJ1-6; possibly TRBD1 for D (5 bases). The receptor was derived from a man between 18 and 35 years old in good health and CMV-seropositive. The CDR3 reads CAWSTTGQSPLHF. For the CDR3, the DNA is TGTGCCTGGAGTACAACAGGTCAATCACCCCTCCACTTT.